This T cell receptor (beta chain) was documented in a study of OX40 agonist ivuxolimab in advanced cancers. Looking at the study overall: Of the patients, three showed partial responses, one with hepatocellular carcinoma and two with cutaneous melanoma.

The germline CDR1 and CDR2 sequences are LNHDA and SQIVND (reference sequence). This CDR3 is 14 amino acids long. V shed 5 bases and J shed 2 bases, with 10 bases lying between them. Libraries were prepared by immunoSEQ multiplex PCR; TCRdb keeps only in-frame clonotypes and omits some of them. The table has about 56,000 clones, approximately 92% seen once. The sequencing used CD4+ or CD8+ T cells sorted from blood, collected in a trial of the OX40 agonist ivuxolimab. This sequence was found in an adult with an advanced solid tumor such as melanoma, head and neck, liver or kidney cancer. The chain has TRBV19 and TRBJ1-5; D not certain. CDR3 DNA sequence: TGTGCCAGTAGTCAACCCTGGGGCAATCAGCCCCAGCATTTT. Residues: CASSQPWGNQPQHF.